This T cell receptor (beta chain) was sequenced in a study of human T cells and chemical hapten exposure. Overall study: Slight volume differences across pooled libraries mainly accounted for varying per-sample TCR yields. Study-wide findings and caveats: After DPC sensitization, TCRs above 1 in 1000 frequency showed no change.

Via MiXCR, TCRdb re-called the 5' RACE reads, giving one row per CDR3 protein. The sample lists 120,000 to 150,000 distinct CDR3 sequences; 4.1% were seen once. Per germline, CDR1 SGHAT and CDR2 FQNNGV. The CDR3 is 16 amino acids. The V end was cut by 1 base, the J end by 6 bases, with 19 bases between. This clonotype came up many times. Antigen specificity is unknown. A read error may be the cause here, since a much bigger clone is one base away. Unfractionated whole blood served as the source for total RNA extraction. The TCR originated in a female donor in good health. The rearrangement links TRBV11-2 to TRBJ2-7; the D call may be TRBD1 or TRBD2 (5 bases each). The CDR3 region has the DNA TGTGCCAGCAGCTTAGGGCCGGGACGAGACGGCCTCGAGCAGTACTTC. It codes for CASSLGPGRDGLEQYF.